The 18 T cell receptor beta chains in this list originate from one sample, sequenced in a study of T cell repertoires in cytomegalovirus infection. MiXCR was run by TCRdb on the reads, yielding one entry per CDR3 protein. The profile shows 300,000 to 400,000 distinct CDR3 sequences, 15% to 20% of them singletons. The specimen sequenced was PBMCs. These receptors originate from a human donor in good health (CMV status not recorded). Some clones in this sample may be carry-over from other donors' samples.

This clonotype turned up a few times. V gene TRBV7-9 combines with J gene TRBJ2-1, with 9 bases fitting TRBD2. Germline V gene sequence: CDR1 SEHNR, CDR2 FQNEAQ (reference sequence). Unmatched junction bases numbered 7, after V lost 3 bases and J lost 7 bases. The CDR3 spans 15 residues. In nucleotides, the CDR3 is TGTGCCAGCAGCTTCCCGGGACTAGCTAAAAATGAGCAGTTCTTC. This translates into CASSFPGLAKNEQFF.

V gene TRBV27 combines with J gene TRBJ1-6; 10 nucleotides align to TRBD1. Germline-derived CDR1 and CDR2 are MNHEY and SMNVEV (reference sequence). Unmatched junction bases numbered 4, after V lost 5 bases and J lost 9 bases. This CDR3 has 14 residues. Here the CDR3 reads CASSRTGGSSPLHF. CDR3 sequence (DNA): TGTGCCAGCAGTAGGACAGGGGGTAGTTCACCCCTCCACTTT.

The V gene is TRBV10-3, the J gene TRBJ1-6; D is unclear. The V gene lost 9 bases and the J gene lost 7 bases, with 10 bases spanning the gap. The V gene's germline CDR1 is ENHRY and CDR2 SYGVKD. The CDR3 covers 12 residues. Here the CDR3 DNA reads TGTGCCATACGGGAGGTCAATTCACCCCTCCACTTT. Translating gives CAIREVNSPLHF.

The gene calls are TRBV5-1 and TRBJ1-2; possible D gene TRBD1, 6 bases. Trimming removed 4 bases at V and 8 bases at J, with 15 bases between. Germline CDR1 is SGHRS and CDR2 is YFSETQ. This CDR3 contains 13 residues. CDR3 coding DNA: TGCGCCAGCAGCCTCGAGGGGGTAGAAGGCTACACCTTC. Its protein is CASSLEGVEGYTF.

The chain recombines TRBV19 with TRBJ1-3, with D possibly TRBD1 on 5 matching bases. This CDR3 region has 15 residues. Trimming stripped 3 bases from V and 0 bases from J, with 9 bases between. The germline V gene encodes CDR1 LNHDA and CDR2 SQIVND (reference sequence). In DNA form, the CDR3 reads TGTGCCAGTAGTATGGGACCGCGCTCTGGAAACACCATATATTTT. It codes for CASSMGPRSGNTIYF.

A few counts support this clonotype. This chain joins TRBV19 and TRBJ2-1, with 15 bases fitting TRBD2. The CDR3 has 23 amino acids. From germline, CDR1 is LNHDA and CDR2 SQIVND (reference sequence). J lost 2 bases, V lost 0 bases, and 17 bases had no gene match. The CDR3 protein is CASSIDSATPGLAGGDTYNEQFF. The CDR3 coding sequence is TGTGCCAGTAGTATAGATTCCGCAACCCCGGGACTAGCGGGGGGAGACACCTACAATGAGCAGTTCTTC.

The rearrangement joins TRBV5-1 to TRBJ2-1; 7 nucleotides line up with TRBD1. The V segment lost 0 bases and the J segment 4 bases; nucleotides outside the gene matches: 4. This CDR3 contains 15 residues. Germline V CDR1 and CDR2: SGHRS, YFSETQ. CDR3 bases: TGCGCCAGCAGCTTGGTACAGGGGCCTTACAATGAGCAGTTCTTC. Its translation is CASSLVQGPYNEQFF. Combining the CDR3 with reference TRBV5-1 and TRBJ2-1 gives the whole variable domain KAGVTQTPRYLIKTRGQQVTLSCSPISGHRSVSWYQQTPGQGLQFLFEYFSETQRNKGNFPGRFSGRQFSNSRSEMNVSTLELGDSALYLCASSLVQGPYNEQFFGPGTRLTVL.

This clonotype was seen only a few times. The rearrangement links TRBV20-1 to TRBJ2-7, with a tentative D call TRBD1 (5 bases). CDR1 DFQATT and CDR2 SNEGSKA come from the germline V gene (reference sequence). Deletions cut 6 bases from V and 3 bases from J, with 18 bases between. CDR3 length: 14 residues. The CDR3: CSARKVGRVYEQYF. The CDR3 DNA follows: TGCAGTGCCAGGAAGGTGGGCAGGGTCTACGAGCAGTACTTC.

This clonotype was counted only a few times. The chain has TRBV5-6 and TRBJ2-5; TRBD2 might be the D (5 bases). V lost 1 base, J lost 2 bases, and 9 bases lay in between. The length of the CDR3 is 14 residues. CDR1 and CDR2 from the germline V gene are SGHDT and YYEEEE. This CDR3 reads CASSLTSAQETQYF. The CDR3, as DNA: TGTGCCAGCAGCTTGACTAGTGCGCAAGAGACCCAGTACTTC.

Ten or more counts support this clonotype. The gene calls are TRBV28 and TRBJ1-2, with TRBD1 as a possible D gene (5 bases). The CDR3 contains 13 residues. Per germline, CDR1 MDHEN and CDR2 SYDVKM. Trimming removed 2 bases from V and 4 bases from J, with 8 bases in between. The CDR3 nucleotides are TGTGCCAGCAGTTTACCGGGACCCTATGGCTACACCTTC. Protein sequence: CASSLPGPYGYTF.

This clonotype was picked up a small number of times. The CDR3 region is CASSHSTGLETQYF. DNA of the CDR3: TGCGCCAGCAGCCATTCGACAGGGCTGGAGACCCAGTACTTC. The rearrangement links TRBV5-1 to TRBJ2-5, with 7 bases fitting TRBD1. The germline V gene has CDR1 SGHRS and CDR2 YFSETQ. The CDR3 length is 14 residues. V was pared by 4 bases and J by 5 bases, with 8 bases of the junction left unmatched.

Many counts were recorded for this clonotype. The rearrangement joins TRBV12-3 or TRBV12-4 to TRBJ2-5; D gene ambiguous. The germline V and J ends were trimmed by 5 bases and 0 bases, with 13 bases remaining between them. This CDR3 contains 15 residues. CDR3 DNA sequence: TGTGCCAGCAGTCTCCCCAGAGGAGACCAAGAGACCCAGTACTTC. Its translation is CASSLPRGDQETQYF.

This clonotype was recorded many times. This chain uses TRBV19 with TRBJ2-3; D is perhaps TRBD2 (6 bases). V shed 4 bases and J shed 6 bases, with 11 bases lying between them. The V gene's germline CDR1 is LNHDA and CDR2 SQIVND (reference sequence). The CDR3 runs 13 residues. DNA for the CDR3: TGTGCCAGTAGTAGCGGGACTCCTGATACGCAGTATTTT. Its translation is CASSSGTPDTQYF.

The genes are TRBV6-8 and TRBJ2-7, with TRBD2 as a possible D gene (5 bases). The CDR3 contains 15 residues. Trimming cost V 0 bases and J 3 bases, with 12 bases left between them. Germline loops: CDR1 MNHGY, CDR2 SAAAGT. CDR3 loop: CASSYSATEDYEQYF. DNA of the CDR3: TGTGCCAGCAGTTACTCAGCCACGGAGGACTACGAGCAGTACTTC.

This clonotype was observed a handful of times. The CDR3 sequence: CASSQWGLAGGASADTQYF. The DNA of the CDR3 is TGTGCCAGCAGCCAATGGGGACTAGCGGGAGGAGCCAGCGCAGATACGCAGTATTTT. The chain links TRBV14 to TRBJ2-3, with 15 bases aligning to TRBD2. Germline V gene data show CDR1 as SGHDN and CDR2 as FVKESK. The CDR3 is made up of 19 amino acids. Trimming at V came to 2 bases and at J to 4 bases, leaving 10 bases not matched to a gene.

The table lists this clonotype with a few counts. V and J are TRBV3-1 and TRBJ2-7; tentative D call: TRBD2 (6 bases). V was trimmed by 0 bases and J by 6 bases, leaving 9 bases between them. CDR1 and CDR2 from the germline V gene are LGHDT and YNNKEL (reference sequence). CDR3 length: 13 residues. The CDR3 bases are TGTGCCAGCAGCCAAGATGGGGGGAGCGAGCAGTACTTC. Its translation: CASSQDGGSEQYF.

This clonotype showed up just a few times. This chain uses TRBV14 with TRBJ2-5; 9 bases map to TRBD1. The germline CDR1 and CDR2 sequences are SGHDN and FVKESK. V trimming: 5 bases; J trimming: 2 bases; junction bases outside the gene matches: 9. CDR3 length: 16 amino acids. CDR3 DNA: TGTGCCAGCAGCGCTCACCGGGACAGGGTTCAAGAGACCCAGTACTTC. Its protein is CASSAHRDRVQETQYF.

This clonotype was picked up a small number of times. The chain carries TRBV20-1 and TRBJ2-3, with 10 bases matching TRBD2. The trim removed 1 base at V and 5 bases at J, leaving 9 bases unmatched. Germline assignment: CDR1 DFQATT and CDR2 SNEGSKA (reference sequence). There are 16 residues in the CDR3. The CDR3 DNA is TGCAGTGCTAGAGGACAGCGGGGGGGCCTCGGAGATACGCAGTATTTT. Its protein is CSARGQRGGLGDTQYF.